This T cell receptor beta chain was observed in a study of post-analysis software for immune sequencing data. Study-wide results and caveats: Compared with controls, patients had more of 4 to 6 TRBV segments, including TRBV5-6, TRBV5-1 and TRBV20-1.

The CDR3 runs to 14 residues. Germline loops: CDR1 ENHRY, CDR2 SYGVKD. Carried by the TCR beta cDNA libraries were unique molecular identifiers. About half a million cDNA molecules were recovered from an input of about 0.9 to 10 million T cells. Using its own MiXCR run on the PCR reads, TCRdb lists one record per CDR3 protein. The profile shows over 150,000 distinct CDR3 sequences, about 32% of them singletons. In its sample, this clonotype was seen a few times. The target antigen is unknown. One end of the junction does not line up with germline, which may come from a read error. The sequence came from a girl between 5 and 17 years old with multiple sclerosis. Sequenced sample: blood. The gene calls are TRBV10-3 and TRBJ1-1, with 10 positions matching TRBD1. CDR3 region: CAISEVTGGTEAFF. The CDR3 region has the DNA TGTGCCATCAGTGAAGTGACAGGGGGCACTGAGGCTTTCTTT.